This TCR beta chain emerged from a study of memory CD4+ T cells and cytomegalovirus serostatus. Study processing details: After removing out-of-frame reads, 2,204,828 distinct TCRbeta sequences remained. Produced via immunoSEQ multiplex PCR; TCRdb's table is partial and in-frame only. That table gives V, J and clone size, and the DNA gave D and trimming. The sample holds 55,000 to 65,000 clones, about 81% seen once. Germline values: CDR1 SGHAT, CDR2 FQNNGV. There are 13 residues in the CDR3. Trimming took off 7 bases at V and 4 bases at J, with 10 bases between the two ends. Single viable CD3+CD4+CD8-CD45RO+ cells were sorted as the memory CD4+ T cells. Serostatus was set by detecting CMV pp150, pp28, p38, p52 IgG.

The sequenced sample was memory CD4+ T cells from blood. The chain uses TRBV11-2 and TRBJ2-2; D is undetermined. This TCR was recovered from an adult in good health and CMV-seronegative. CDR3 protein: CASTVPITGELFF. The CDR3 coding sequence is TGTGCCAGCACCGTTCCCATCACCGGGGAGCTGTTTTTT.